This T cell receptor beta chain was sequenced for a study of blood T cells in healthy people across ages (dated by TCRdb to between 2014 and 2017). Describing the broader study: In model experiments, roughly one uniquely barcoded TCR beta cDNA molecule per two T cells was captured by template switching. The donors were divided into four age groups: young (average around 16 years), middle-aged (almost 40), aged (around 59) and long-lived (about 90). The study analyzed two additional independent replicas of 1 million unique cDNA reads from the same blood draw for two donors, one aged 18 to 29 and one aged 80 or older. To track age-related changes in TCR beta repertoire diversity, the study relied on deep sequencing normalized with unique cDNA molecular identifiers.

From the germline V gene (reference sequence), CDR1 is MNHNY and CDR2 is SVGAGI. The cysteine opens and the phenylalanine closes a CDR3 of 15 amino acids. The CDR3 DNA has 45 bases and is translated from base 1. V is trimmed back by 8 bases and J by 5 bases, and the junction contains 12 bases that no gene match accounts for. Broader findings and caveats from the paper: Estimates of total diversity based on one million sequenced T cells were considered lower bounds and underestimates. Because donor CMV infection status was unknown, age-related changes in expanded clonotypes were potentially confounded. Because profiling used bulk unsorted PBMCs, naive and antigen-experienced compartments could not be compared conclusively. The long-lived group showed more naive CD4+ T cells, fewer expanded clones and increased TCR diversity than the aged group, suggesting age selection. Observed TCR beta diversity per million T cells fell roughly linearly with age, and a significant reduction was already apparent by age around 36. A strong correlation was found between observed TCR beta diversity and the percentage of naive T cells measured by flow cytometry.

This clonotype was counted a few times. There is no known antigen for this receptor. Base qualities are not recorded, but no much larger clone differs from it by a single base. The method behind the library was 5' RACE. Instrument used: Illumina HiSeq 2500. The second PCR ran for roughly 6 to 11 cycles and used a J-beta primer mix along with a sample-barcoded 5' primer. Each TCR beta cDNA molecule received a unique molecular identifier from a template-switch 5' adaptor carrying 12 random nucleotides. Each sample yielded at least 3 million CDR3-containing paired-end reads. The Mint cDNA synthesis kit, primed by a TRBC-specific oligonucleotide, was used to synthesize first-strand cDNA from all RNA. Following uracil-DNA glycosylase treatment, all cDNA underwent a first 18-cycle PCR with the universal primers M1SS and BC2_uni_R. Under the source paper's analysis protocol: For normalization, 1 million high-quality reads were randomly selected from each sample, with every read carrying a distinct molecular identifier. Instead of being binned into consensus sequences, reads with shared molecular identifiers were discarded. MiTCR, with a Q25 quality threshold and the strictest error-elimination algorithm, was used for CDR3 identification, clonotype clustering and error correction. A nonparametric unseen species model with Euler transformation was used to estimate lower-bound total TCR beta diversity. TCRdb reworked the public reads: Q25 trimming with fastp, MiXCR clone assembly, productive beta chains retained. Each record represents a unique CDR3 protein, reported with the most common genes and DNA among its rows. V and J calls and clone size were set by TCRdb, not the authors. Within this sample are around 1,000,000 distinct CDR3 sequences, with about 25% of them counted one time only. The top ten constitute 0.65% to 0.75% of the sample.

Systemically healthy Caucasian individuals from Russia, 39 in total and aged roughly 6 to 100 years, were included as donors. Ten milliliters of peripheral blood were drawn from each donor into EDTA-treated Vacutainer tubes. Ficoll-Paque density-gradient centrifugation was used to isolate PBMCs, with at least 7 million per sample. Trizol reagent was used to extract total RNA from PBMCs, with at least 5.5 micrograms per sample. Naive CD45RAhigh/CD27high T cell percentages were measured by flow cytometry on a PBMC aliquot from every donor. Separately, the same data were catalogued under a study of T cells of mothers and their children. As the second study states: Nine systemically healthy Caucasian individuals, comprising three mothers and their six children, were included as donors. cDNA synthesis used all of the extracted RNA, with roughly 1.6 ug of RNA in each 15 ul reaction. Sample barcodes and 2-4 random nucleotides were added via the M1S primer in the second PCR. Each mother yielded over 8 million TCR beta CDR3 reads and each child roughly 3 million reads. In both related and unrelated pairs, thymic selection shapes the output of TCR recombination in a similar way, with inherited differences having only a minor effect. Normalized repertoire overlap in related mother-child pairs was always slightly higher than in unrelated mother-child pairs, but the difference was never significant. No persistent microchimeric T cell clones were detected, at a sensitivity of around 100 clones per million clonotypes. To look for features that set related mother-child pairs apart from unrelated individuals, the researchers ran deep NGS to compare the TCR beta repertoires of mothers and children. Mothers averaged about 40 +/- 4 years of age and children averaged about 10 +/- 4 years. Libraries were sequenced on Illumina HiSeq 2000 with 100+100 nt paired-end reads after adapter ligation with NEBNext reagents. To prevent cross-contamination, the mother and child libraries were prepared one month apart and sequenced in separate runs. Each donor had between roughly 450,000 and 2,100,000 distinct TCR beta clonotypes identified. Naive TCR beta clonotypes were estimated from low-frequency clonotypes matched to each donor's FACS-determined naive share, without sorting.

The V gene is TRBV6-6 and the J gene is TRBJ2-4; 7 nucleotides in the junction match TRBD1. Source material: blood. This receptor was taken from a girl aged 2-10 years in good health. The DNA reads TGTGCCAGCCAAAGACCTAGGGACAGACAAAACATTCAGTACTTC. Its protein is CASQRPRDRQNIQYF.